The entry that follows covers one TCR beta chain sequence. Trimming left V 7 bases short and J 3 bases short, with 15 bases between. The CDR3 is 14 residues long. CDR1 and CDR2 (germline): SNHLY, FYNNEI. Assay used: immunoSEQ multiplex PCR; TCRdb lists only in-frame clones, some missing. The sample lists about 200,000 clones; 84% were seen once. Participants, about 18 to 89 years old, spanned 25 or so US areas. Participant-given clinical history determined each cohort assignment. Cohort 3 recovered donors had two negative PCRs, clearance, or symptom resolution. This specimen comes from a study of blood T cell repertoires in COVID-19.

J is TRBJ1-2 and V is TRBV2; D not certain. This receptor was obtained from a man in his forties or fifties who had recovered from COVID-19. Material: PBMCs or T cells enriched from blood (not recorded which). The CDR3 spells CASKKGESYYGYTF. The CDR3 coding sequence is TGTGCCAGCAAGAAAGGAGAATCTTACTATGGCTACACCTTC.